Sequencing of this T cell receptor beta chain was carried out in a study of T cell changes during pregnancy in multiple sclerosis. Unmatched junction bases numbered 1, after V lost 4 bases and J lost 2 bases. The CDR3 totals 13 residues. The germline CDR1 and CDR2 sequences are SGHNT and YYREEE (reference sequence). The method was immunoSEQ multiplex PCR; TCRdb's version includes in-frame clones alone and lacks a portion of them. The sample yields approximately 80,000 clones, about 91% seen once. The V gene is TRBV5-4, the J gene TRBJ2-3; 7 bases line up with TRBD1. This clonotype originated in a female donor in good health, serving as a control in a pregnancy study. Some clones in this sample may be carry-over from other donors' samples. Sample: PBMCs, taken in the first trimester of pregnancy. The CDR3 region is CASSGTDTDTQYF. The CDR3, as DNA: TGTGCCAGCAGCGGGACAGACACAGATACGCAGTATTTT.